Below, 21 T cell receptor beta chains from the same sample are listed, as sequenced in a study of long-term antiretroviral therapy in people with HIV. They ran version v3.0 of the immunoSEQ assay at survey level. Assay used: immunoSEQ multiplex PCR; TCRdb lists only in-frame clones, some missing. This sample has about 20,000 clones, with approximately 87% found just once. Here the sequenced sample was unsorted PBMCs, taken approximately 2.5 years after starting antiretroviral therapy. These receptor sequences come from a woman between 45 and 60 years old with HIV.

This chain connects TRBV6-5 to TRBJ1-4, with D possibly TRBD1 on 6 matching bases. The CDR3 spans 15 residues. Germline V gives CDR1 MNHEY, CDR2 SVGAGI. Trimming stripped 0 bases from V and 8 bases from J, with 13 bases between. The CDR3 protein is CASSYSRGGYEKLFF. In nucleotides, the CDR3 is TGTGCCAGCAGTTACTCGAGGGGGGGATACGAAAAACTGTTTTTT.

This rearrangement joins TRBV5-1 to TRBJ2-7; TRBD2 agrees at 8 bases. V gave up 4 bases and J gave up 5 bases; unmatched junction bases: 14. The CDR3 is made up of 16 amino acids. Germline V gives CDR1 SGHRS, CDR2 YFSETQ. CDR3 in amino acids: CASSTSAGTSVDEQYF. DNA for the CDR3: TGCGCCAGCAGCACTTCCGCCGGGACTAGTGTAGACGAGCAGTACTTC. The variable domain in full, with the rest retrieved from reference TRBV5-1 and TRBJ2-7, is KAGVTQTPRYLIKTRGQQVTLSCSPISGHRSVSWYQQTPGQGLQFLFEYFSETQRNKGNFPGRFSGRQFSNSRSEMNVSTLELGDSALYLCASSTSAGTSVDEQYFGPGTRLTVT.

The rearrangement joins TRBV2 to TRBJ2-2, with D perhaps TRBD1 (5 bases). Per germline, CDR1 SNHLY and CDR2 FYNNEI. V lost 6 bases and J 4 bases, leaving 9 bases between the germline ends. CDR3 length: 13 residues. Here the CDR3 DNA reads TGTGCCAGCAGCAAGACAGCCACCGGGGAGCTGTTTTTT. Amino acids: CASSKTATGELFF.

The gene calls are TRBV5-4 and TRBJ2-7, with 8 bases that match TRBD1. CDR3 length equals 15 residues. The germline gives CDR1 SGHNT, CDR2 YYREEE (reference sequence). Trimming cost V 0 bases and J 0 bases; bases outside gene matches: 2. CDR3 protein: CASSLGQGFSYEQYF. The CDR3 DNA sequence: TGTGCCAGCAGCTTGGGACAGGGGTTCTCCTACGAGCAGTACTTC.

In this sample, this clone turned up a few times. The CDR3 DNA sequence: TGCAGCGTTGAAGATCTTAGAGGGGGCACAGATACGCAGTATTTT. Protein sequence: CSVEDLRGGTDTQYF. This sequence joins TRBV29-1 and TRBJ2-3; TRBD1 or TRBD2 may be the D gene (5 bases each). Trimming cost V 0 bases and J 1 base, with 11 bases left between them. The CDR3 runs to 15 residues. Germline-derived CDR1 and CDR2 are SQVTM and ANQGSEA.

V is TRBV27 and J is TRBJ2-7; D is uncertain. The germline V gene has CDR1 MNHEY and CDR2 SMNVEV (reference sequence). V shed 3 bases and J shed 0 bases, with 15 bases lying between them. The CDR3 is 16 residues long. For the CDR3, the DNA is TGTGCCAGCAGTTTTCTGGCAGGCCGTACCTCCTACGAGCAGTACTTC. Translated: CASSFLAGRTSYEQYF.

The chain's CDR3 is CATTYGGGSGNTIYF. In DNA form, the CDR3 reads TGTGCCACAACATACGGGGGCGGCTCTGGAAACACCATATATTTT. The V call is TRBV7-8, the J call TRBJ1-3; D possibly corresponds to TRBD1 (6 bases). Trimming removed 10 bases from V and 0 bases from J, with 16 bases in between. From germline, CDR1 is SGHVS and CDR2 FQNEAQ. This CDR3 has 15 amino acids.

This clone was detected only a few times. The rearrangement uses TRBV13 and TRBJ2-1, with 8 bases aligning to TRBD2. This CDR3 contains 15 residues. With 6 bases clipped from V and 5 bases from J, the junction kept 9 bases outside the gene matches. Germline V gives CDR1 PRHDT, CDR2 FYEKMQ (reference sequence). The DNA of the CDR3 is TGTGCCAGCAGGAGAGCGGGAGAGCCCGACAATGAGCAGTTCTTC. Residues: CASRRAGEPDNEQFF.

This clone was counted only a few times. As DNA, the CDR3 is TGTGCCAGGAGAGGGGGGCTCGACACAGATACGCAGTATTTT. Protein sequence: CARRGGLDTDTQYF. J is TRBJ2-3 and V is TRBV5-8; D tentatively reads TRBD1 or TRBD2 (6 bases each). The germline V and J ends were trimmed by 8 bases and 2 bases, with 15 bases remaining between them. Germline loops: CDR1 SGHTS, CDR2 YDEGEE. The CDR3 contains 14 residues. The entire variable domain, with the rest obtained from reference TRBV5-8 and TRBJ2-3, is as follows: EAGVTQSPTHLIKTRGQQATLRCSPISGHTSVYWYQQALGLGLQFLLWYDEGEERNRGNFPPRFSGRQFPNYSSELNVNALELEDSALYLCARRGGLDTDTQYFGPGTRLTVL.

This chain's CDR3 is CASSSDGGTTEAFF. In DNA form, the CDR3 reads TGTGCCAGCAGCTCCGATGGGGGGACTACTGAAGCTTTCTTT. V and J are TRBV11-3 and TRBJ1-1; D possibly corresponds to TRBD1 (5 bases). CDR3 length: 14 amino acids. The germline V and J ends were trimmed by 4 bases and 5 bases, with 14 bases remaining between them. Looked up from germline, CDR1 is SGHNT and CDR2 is YENEEA.

This clone was seen only once. This sequence joins TRBV6-5 and TRBJ1-5; D is perhaps TRBD1 (6 bases). Germline V CDR1 and CDR2: MNHEY, SVGAGI. V was trimmed by 7 bases and J by 7 bases, leaving 20 bases between them. The CDR3 sequence is 15 residues long. In DNA form, the CDR3 reads TGTGCCAGCACCAACTCACGAGAGAGGGGGCAGCCCCAGCATTTT. Its protein is CASTNSRERGQPQHF.

The chain joins TRBV6-1 to TRBJ2-7; 9 bases align to TRBD2. The CDR3 loop spans 17 amino acids. The germline V gene encodes CDR1 MNHNS and CDR2 SASEGT. Trimming at V came to 0 bases and at J to 4 bases, leaving 10 bases not matched to a gene. CDR3 in DNA: TGTGCCAGCAGTGAAGCCCTAGTCGGACTAGCGCCGTACGAGCAGTACTTC. Translating gives CASSEALVGLAPYEQYF.

This clone was found a few times. The chain is built from TRBV20-1 and TRBJ2-7; a possible D gene is TRBD2 (5 bases). V was clipped by 3 bases and J by 3 bases, with 6 bases between them. This CDR3 is built from 11 residues. The germline CDR1 and CDR2 sequences are DFQATT and SNEGSKA (reference sequence). This CDR3 reads CSASDYYEQYF. The CDR3 DNA reads TGCAGTGCTAGCGACTACTACGAGCAGTACTTC.

The V call is TRBV4-3, the J call TRBJ2-5; D gene unclear. This CDR3 contains 15 residues. The germline CDR1 and CDR2 sequences are LGHNA and YSLEER. V lost 0 bases and J 5 bases, leaving 13 bases between the germline ends. This CDR3 reads CASSQDPTSGETQYF. CDR3 DNA: TGCGCCAGCAGCCAAGATCCGACGTCTGGGGAGACCCAGTACTTC.

V is TRBV28 and J is TRBJ1-5, with D possibly TRBD1 on 6 matching bases. The CDR3 loop spans 17 amino acids. Germline CDR1 is MDHEN and CDR2 is SYDVKM. The V and J ends lost 1 base and 7 bases respectively, with 20 bases between them. CDR3 in DNA: TGTGCCAGCAGTTTATTCCGGGGCAGGGACAATGTGCAGCCCCAGCATTTT. Protein sequence: CASSLFRGRDNVQPQHF.

The chain uses TRBV4-2 and TRBJ1-5; 8 bases line up with TRBD1. Germline-derived CDR1 and CDR2 are LGHNA and YNFKEQ. The trim removed 3 bases at V and 6 bases at J, leaving 7 bases unmatched. The CDR3 is 15 amino acids. The CDR3 bases are TGTGCCAGCAGCCAGGCAGGGGGCGAAAGTCAGCCCCAGCATTTT. The encoded protein is CASSQAGGESQPQHF.

With respect to this clone: Relative to the germline gene, one junction end is altered; a read error may explain this. The chain has TRBV27 and TRBJ2-7; D remains unclear. The germline V gene has CDR1 MNHEY and CDR2 SMNVEV (reference sequence). CDR3 length: 13 residues. The CDR3 nucleotides are TGTGTCAGCATGATCCTTGGCAGCTACGAGCAGTACTTC. Amino acid sequence: CVSMILGSYEQYF.

The sample holds a few counts of this clone. This rearrangement joins TRBV19 to TRBJ2-7; D is ambiguous. Germline assignment: CDR1 LNHDA and CDR2 SQIVND (reference sequence). Trimming shortened V by 0 bases and J by 3 bases, and 15 bases separated the two germline ends. CDR3 size: 16 residues. CDR3 residues: CASSIDGTGPYYEQYF. As DNA, the CDR3 is TGTGCCAGTAGTATAGATGGCACCGGGCCATACTACGAGCAGTACTTC.

This sequence joins TRBV6-6 and TRBJ2-1; possibly TRBD1 for D (5 bases). Trimming took off 6 bases at V and 7 bases at J, with 7 bases between the two ends. In germline, CDR1 is MNHNY, CDR2 SVGAGI (reference sequence). The CDR3 loop spans 11 amino acids. The CDR3: CASRQVNEQFF. CDR3 DNA: TGTGCCAGCAGACAGGTTAATGAGCAGTTCTTC.

In its sample, this clone was seen a few times. This chain uses TRBV27 with TRBJ2-7, with TRBD1 matching over 7 bases. CDR1 and CDR2 from the germline V gene are MNHEY and SMNVEV (reference sequence). Trimming removed 4 bases from V and 3 bases from J; junction bases left unmatched: 3. This CDR3 region has 13 residues. For the CDR3, the DNA is TGTGCCAGCAGTTCGGGACAGAGCTACGAGCAGTACTTC. As protein: CASSSGQSYEQYF.

This clone has just a few counts. The CDR3 is CASSMEGGSYEQYF. The CDR3 region has the DNA TGTGCCAGTAGTATGGAGGGCGGGAGCTACGAGCAGTACTTC. The chain joins TRBV19 to TRBJ2-7; TRBD2 matches at 7 bases. The germline CDR1 and CDR2 sequences are LNHDA and SQIVND (reference sequence). The J segment lost 3 bases and the V segment lost 3 bases, leaving 5 bases of the junction unmatched. The CDR3 sequence is 14 residues long.